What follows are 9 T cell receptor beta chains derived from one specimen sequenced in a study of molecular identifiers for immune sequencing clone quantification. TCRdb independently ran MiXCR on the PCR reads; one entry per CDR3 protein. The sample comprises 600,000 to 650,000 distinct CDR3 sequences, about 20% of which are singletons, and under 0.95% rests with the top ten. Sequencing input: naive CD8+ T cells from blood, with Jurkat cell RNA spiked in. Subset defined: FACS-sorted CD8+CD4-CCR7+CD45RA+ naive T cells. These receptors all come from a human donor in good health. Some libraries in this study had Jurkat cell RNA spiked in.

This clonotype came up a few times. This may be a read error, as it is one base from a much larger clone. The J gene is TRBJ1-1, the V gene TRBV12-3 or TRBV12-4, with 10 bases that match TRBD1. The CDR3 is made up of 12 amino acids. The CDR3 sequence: CASSSGTGDASF. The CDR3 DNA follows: TGTGCCAGCAGTTCAGGGACAGGGGACGCTTCCTTT.

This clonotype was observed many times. DNA of the CDR3: TGTGCCAGCAGCTTGGTCACTACCCCAGATACGCAGTATTTT. It codes for CASSLVTTPDTQYF. The genes are TRBV5-5 and TRBJ2-3; no clear D gene. The CDR3 extends over 14 amino acids. Germline CDR1 reads SGHKS; CDR2 reads YYEKEE (reference sequence). The ends were cut back, 0 bases at V and 4 bases at J, with 9 bases in the middle.

The CDR3 DNA reads TGCGCCAGCAGCCAAGATTTAAATGACAGGGGAAGGGAAAAACTGTTTTTT. This sequence encodes CASSQDLNDRGREKLFF. V is TRBV4-3 and J is TRBJ1-4; 8 bases map to TRBD1. CDR3 size: 17 residues. V lost 0 bases to trimming and J lost 8 bases; unmatched junction nucleotides: 11. CDR1 is LGHNA, CDR2 YSLEER, per germline.

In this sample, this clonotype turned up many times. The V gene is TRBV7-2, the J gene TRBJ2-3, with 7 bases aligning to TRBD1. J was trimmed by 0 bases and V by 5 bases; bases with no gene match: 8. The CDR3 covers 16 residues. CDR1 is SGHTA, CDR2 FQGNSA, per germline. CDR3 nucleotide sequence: TGTGCCAGCAGCCCCTGGACAGGACGGAGCACAGATACGCAGTATTTT. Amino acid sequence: CASSPWTGRSTDTQYF.

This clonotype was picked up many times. This CDR3 reads CASSPPGQTQETQYF. CDR3 nucleotide sequence: TGTGCCAGCAGTCCCCCGGGACAGACCCAAGAGACCCAGTACTTC. The chain uses TRBV12-3 or TRBV12-4 and TRBJ2-5; 7 bases align to TRBD1. J lost 1 base, V lost 5 bases, and 7 bases had no gene match. The CDR3 spans 15 residues.

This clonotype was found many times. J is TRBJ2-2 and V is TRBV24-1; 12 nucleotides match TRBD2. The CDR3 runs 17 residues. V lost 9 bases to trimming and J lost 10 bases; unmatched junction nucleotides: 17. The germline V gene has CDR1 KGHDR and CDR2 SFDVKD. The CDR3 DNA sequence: TGTGCCACCCAACCCAAGACTAGCGGGAGTGCCTTGAAGGAGCTGTTTTTT. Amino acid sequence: CATQPKTSGSALKELFF.

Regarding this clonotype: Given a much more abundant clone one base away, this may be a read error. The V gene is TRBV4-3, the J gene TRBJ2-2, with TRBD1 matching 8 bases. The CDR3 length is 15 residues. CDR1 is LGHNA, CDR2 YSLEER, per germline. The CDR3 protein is CASSQFRGRTGELSF. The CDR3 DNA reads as TGCGCCAGCAGCCAATTCAGGGGGCGCACCGGGGAGCTGTCTTTT.

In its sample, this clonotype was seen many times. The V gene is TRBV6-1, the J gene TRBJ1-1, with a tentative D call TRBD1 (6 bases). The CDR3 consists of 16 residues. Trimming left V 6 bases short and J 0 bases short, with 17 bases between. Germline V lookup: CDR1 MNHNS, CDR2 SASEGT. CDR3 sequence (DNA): TGTGCCAGCAGCGTGCGGGAGGACAGCATGAACACTGAAGCTTTCTTT. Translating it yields CASSVREDSMNTEAFF.

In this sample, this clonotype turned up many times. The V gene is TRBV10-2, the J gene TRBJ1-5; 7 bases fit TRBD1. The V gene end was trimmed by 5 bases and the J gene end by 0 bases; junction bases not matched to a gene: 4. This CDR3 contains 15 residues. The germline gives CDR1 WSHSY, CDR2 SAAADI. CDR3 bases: TGCGCCAGCAGTCGGGACAGAAATAGCAATCAGCCCCAGCATTTT. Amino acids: CASSRDRNSNQPQHF.